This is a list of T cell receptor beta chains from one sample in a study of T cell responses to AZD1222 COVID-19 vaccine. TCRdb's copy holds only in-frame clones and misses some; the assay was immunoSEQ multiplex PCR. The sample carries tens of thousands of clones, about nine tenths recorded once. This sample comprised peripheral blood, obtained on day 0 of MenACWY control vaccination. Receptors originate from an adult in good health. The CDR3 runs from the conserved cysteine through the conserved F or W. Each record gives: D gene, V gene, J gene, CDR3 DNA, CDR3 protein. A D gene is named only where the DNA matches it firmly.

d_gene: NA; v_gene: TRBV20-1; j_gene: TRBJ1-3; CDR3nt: TGCAGTGCAAAACAGGGAAACACCATATATTTT; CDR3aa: CSAKQGNTIYF
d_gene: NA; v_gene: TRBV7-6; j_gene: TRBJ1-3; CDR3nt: TGTGCCAGCAGCTCCTGGGACATCTCTGGAAACACCATATATTTT; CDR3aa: CASSSWDISGNTIYF
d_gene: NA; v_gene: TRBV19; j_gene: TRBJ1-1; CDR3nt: TGTGCCAGTAGTGTGGCAAGCAGGGACACTGAAGCTTTCTTT; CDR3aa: CASSVASRDTEAFF
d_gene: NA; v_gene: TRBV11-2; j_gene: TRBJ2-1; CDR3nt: TGTGCCAGCAGCTTTACAAGGGCCGACAATGAGCAGTTCTTC; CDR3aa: CASSFTRADNEQFF
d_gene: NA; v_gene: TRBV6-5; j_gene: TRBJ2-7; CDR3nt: TGTGCCAGCAGTTACTCGGCAGGCCGCCACTACGAGCAGTACTTC; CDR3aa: CASSYSAGRHYEQYF
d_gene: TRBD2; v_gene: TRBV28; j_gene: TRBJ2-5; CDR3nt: TGTGCCAGCAGTTTAGGGGGGGTCCAAGAGACCCAGTACTTC; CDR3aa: CASSLGGVQETQYF
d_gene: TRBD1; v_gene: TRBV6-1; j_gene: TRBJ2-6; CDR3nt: TGTGCCAGCAGTGAAGCGGACAGGGTTTACTACTCTGGGGCCAACGTCCTGACTTTC; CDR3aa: CASSEADRVYYSGANVLTF
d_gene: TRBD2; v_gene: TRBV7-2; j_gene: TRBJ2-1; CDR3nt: TGTGCCAGCAACGCGGGGGATCGCCACCACAATGAGCAGTTCTTC; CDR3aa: CASNAGDRHHNEQFF
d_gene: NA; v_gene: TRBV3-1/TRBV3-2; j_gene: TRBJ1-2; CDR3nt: TGTGCCAGCAGCCAGAGCGCTGGAGGGTGGGTGGACGGCTACACCTTC; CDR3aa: CASSQSAGGWVDGYTF
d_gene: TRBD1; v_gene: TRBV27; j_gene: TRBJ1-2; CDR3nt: TGTGCCAGCAGTTTGACAGGGGATGGCTACACCTTC; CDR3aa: CASSLTGDGYTF
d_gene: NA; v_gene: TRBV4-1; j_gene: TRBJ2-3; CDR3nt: TGCGCCAGCAGCCTGGGTTCCCGGGACACAGATACGCAGTATTTT; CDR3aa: CASSLGSRDTDTQYF
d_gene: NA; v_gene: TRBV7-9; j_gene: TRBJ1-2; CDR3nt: TGTGCCAGCAGCTTAGGAAGACAAGGATATGGCTACACCTTC; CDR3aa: CASSLGRQGYGYTF
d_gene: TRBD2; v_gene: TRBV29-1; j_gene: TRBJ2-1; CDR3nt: TGCAGCGTTGCTAGCGGGACCGTTGAGCAGTTCTTC; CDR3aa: CSVASGTVEQFF
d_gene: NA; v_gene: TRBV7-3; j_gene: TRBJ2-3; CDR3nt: TGTGCCAGCAGCTTGGGACGGACTAGCACAGATACGCAGTATTTT; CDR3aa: CASSLGRTSTDTQYF
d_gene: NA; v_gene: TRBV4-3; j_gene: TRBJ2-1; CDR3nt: TGCGCCAGCAGCCAAGATAGTGCTCCTACTGAGGATGAGCAGTTCTTC; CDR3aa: CASSQDSAPTEDEQFF
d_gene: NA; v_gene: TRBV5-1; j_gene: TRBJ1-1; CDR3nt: TGCGCCAGCAGCTGGGCAGAGAACACTGAAGCTTTCTTT; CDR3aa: CASSWAENTEAFF
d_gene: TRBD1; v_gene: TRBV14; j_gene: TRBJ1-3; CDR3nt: TGTGCCAGCAGCCCGGACAGGGGGCTTGGAGACACCATATATTTT; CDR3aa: CASSPDRGLGDTIYF
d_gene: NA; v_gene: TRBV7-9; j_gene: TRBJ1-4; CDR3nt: TGTGCCAGCAGCTTAGCGGTTGACGGAATTAATGAAAAACTGTTTTTT; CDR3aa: CASSLAVDGINEKLFF
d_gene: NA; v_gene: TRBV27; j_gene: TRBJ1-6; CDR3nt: TGTGCCAGCAGTTTATCGGTCAGGAACTCACCCCTCCACTTT; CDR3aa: CASSLSVRNSPLHF
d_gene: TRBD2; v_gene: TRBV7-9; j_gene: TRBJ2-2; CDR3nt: TGTGCCAGCAGCGCGATAGCGGGGACCCTCCTTGGCACCGGGGAGCTGTTTTTT; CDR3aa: CASSAIAGTLLGTGELFF
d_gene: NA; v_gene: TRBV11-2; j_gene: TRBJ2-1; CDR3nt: TGTGCCAGCAGCCCTATGGCAGGGTTAGGTGAGCAGTTCTTC; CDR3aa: CASSPMAGLGEQFF
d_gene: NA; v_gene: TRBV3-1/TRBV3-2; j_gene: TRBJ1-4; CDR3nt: TGTGCCAGCAGCCAATCGGAGGGGGTTTTT; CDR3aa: CASSQSEGVF
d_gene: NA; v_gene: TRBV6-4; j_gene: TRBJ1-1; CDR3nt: TGTGCCAGGGGGTATTCCGACACTGAAGCTTTCTTT; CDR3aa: CARGYSDTEAFF
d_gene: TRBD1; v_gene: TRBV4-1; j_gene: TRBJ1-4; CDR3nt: TGCGCCAGCAGCCAAGATAGCGTGAGACAGGGAGCAACTAATGAAAAACTGTTTTTT; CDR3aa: CASSQDSVRQGATNEKLFF
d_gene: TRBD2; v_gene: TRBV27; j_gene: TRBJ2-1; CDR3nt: TGTGCCAGCAGTTTAGGGGCAGCGGGGAGGTACAATGAGCAGTTCTTC; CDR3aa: CASSLGAAGRYNEQFF
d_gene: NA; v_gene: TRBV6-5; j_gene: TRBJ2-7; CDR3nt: TGTGCCAGCAGTTACTCTTCGACAGGCCTCTCCTACGAGCAGTACTTC; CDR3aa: CASSYSSTGLSYEQYF
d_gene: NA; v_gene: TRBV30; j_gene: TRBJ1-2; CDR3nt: TGTGCCTGGAGTGTACAGTTTGGGGAGTCCAGATCCTATGGCTACACCTTC; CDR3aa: CAWSVQFGESRSYGYTF
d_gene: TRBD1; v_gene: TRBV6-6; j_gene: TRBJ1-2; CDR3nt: TGTGCCAGCAGACACAAGACAGGGAAGTCTAACTATGGCTACACCTTC; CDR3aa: CASRHKTGKSNYGYTF
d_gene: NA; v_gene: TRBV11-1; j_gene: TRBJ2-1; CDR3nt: TGTGCCAGCAGAGCAGGGGAGAACAATGAGCAGTTCTTC; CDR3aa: CASRAGENNEQFF
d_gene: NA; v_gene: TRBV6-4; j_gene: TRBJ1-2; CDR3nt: TGTGCCAGCAGTCTTAACTCCGGACGCTCCATTGGCTACACCTTC; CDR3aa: CASSLNSGRSIGYTF
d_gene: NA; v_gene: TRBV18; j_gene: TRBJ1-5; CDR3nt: TGTGCCAGCTCACCCTTCTCCCAGCGGCAGGGCCATCAGCCCCAGCATTTT; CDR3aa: CASSPFSQRQGHQPQHF
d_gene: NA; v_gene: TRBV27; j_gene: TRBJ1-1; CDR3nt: TGTGCCAGCAGTCCACCGGGACCCAGAGCCACTGAAGCTTTCTTT; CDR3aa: CASSPPGPRATEAFF
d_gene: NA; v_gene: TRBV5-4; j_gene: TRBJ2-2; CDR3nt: TGTGCCAGCAGCGGAACAGGAGTAGGGGTTGGCACCGGGGAGCTGTTTTTT; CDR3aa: CASSGTGVGVGTGELFF
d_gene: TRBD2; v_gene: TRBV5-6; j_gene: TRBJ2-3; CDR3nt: TGTGCCAGCAGCTTGAGAGCGGGAGTGACAGATACGCAGTATTTT; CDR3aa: CASSLRAGVTDTQYF
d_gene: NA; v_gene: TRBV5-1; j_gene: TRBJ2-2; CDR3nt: TGCGCCAGCAGCTTGGGGGAACAGGGCTCCAACACCGGGGAGCTGTTTTTT; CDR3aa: CASSLGEQGSNTGELFF
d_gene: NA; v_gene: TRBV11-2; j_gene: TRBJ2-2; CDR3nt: TGTGCGACAAAACGACCCCTACGGGGGACCGGGGAGCTGTTTTTT; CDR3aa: CATKRPLRGTGELFF